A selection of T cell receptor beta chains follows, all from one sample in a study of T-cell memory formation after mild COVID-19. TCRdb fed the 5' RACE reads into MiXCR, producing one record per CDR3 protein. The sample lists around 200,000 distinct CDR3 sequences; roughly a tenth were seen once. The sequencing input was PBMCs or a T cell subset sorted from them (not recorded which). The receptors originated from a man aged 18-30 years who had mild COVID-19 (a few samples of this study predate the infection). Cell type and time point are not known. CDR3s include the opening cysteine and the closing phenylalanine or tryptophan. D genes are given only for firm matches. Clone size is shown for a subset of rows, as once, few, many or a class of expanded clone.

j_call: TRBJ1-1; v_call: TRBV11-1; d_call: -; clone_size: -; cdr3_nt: TGTGCCAGCAGCGCACTAGAGAGGTACACTGAAGCTTTCTTT; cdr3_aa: CASSALERYTEAFF
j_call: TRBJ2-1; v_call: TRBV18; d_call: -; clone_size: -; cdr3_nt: TGTGCCAGCTCACCGAACAGAGCTCGGTTCTTC; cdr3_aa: CASSPNRARFF
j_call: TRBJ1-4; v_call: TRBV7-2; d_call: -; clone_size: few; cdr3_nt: TGTGCCAGCAGCCCGGTCCATGGGGAAAAACTGTTTTTT; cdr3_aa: CASSPVHGEKLFF
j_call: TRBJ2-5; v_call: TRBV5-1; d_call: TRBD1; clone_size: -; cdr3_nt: TGCGCCAGCAGCTCGGGACAGGGGGCACAAGAGACCCAGTACTTC; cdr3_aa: CASSSGQGAQETQYF
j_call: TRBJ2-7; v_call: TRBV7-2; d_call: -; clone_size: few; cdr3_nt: TGTGCCAGCAGCTCCTTCGGGCAGGGCGAGCAGTACTTC; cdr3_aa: CASSSFGQGEQYF
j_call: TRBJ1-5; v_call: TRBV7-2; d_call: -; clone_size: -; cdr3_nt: TGTGCCAGCAGCTTAGGAGGTGGCGCGGGAAATCAGCCCCAGCATTTT; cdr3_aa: CASSLGGGAGNQPQHF
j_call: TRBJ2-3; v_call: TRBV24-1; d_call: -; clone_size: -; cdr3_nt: TGTGCCACCAGTGATTTAACCGGGACACTGACTGGGGATACGCAGTATTTT; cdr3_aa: CATSDLTGTLTGDTQYF
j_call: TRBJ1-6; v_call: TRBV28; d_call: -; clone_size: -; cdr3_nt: TGTGCCAGCAGTTTGCCTAGTAATTCACCCCTCCACTTT; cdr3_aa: CASSLPSNSPLHF
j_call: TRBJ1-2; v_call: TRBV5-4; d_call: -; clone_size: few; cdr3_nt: TGTGCCAGCACCCCAGGCCCTTCTAACTATGGCTACACCTTC; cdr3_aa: CASTPGPSNYGYTF
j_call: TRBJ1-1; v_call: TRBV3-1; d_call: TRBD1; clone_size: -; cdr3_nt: TGTGCCAGCAGCCAAGAGAGAGGCAGGGGGTACACTGAAGCTTTCTTT; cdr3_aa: CASSQERGRGYTEAFF
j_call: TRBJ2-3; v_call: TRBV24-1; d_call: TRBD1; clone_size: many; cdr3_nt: TGTGCCACCAGTGAAGCCGGGACAGGGGCAGATACGCAGTATTTT; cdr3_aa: CATSEAGTGADTQYF
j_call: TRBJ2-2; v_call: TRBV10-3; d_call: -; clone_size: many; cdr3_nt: TGTGCCATCAGTGAGATTTCCGGGTCGAACACCGGGGAGCTGTTTTTT; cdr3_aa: CAISEISGSNTGELFF
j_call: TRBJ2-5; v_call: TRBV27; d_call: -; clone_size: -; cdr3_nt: TGTGCCAGCAGTTTATTTTTCGGGGTCCAGACCCAGTACTTC; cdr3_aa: CASSLFFGVQTQYF
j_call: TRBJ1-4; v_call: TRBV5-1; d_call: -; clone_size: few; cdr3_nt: TGCGCCAGCAGCTTGGGGCCGTTGGACCAACTGTTTTTT; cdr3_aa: CASSLGPLDQLFF
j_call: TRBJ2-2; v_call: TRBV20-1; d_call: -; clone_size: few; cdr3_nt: TGCAGTGCTACCTTGAACACCGGGGAGCTGTTTTTT; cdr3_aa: CSATLNTGELFF
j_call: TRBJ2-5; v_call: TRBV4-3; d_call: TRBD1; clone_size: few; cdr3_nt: TGCGCCAGCAGCCAACAGGGGGTTTTGAAAGAGACCCAGTACTTC; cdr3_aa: CASSQQGVLKETQYF
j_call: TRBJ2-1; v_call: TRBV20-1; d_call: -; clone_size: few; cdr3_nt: TGCAGTGCTAGTCCGGGGAGCTCCTACAATGAGCAGTTCTTC; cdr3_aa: CSASPGSSYNEQFF
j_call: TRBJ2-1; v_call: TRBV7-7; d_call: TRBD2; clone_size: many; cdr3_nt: TGTGCTAGCAGCCCGACTAGCGGGCTCTACAATGAGCAGTTCTTC; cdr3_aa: CASSPTSGLYNEQFF
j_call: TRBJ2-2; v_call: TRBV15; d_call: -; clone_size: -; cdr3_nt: TGTGCCACCAGCAGAGACGCAAGGGGGGAGCTGTTTTTT; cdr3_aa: CATSRDARGELFF
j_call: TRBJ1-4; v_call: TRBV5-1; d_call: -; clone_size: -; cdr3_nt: TGCGCCAGCAGCTTGGTCTCTGAGTCTAATGAAAAACTGTTTTTT; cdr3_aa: CASSLVSESNEKLFF
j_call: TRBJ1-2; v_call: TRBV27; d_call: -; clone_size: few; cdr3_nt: TGTGCCAGCAGTTTATCAAGGGCAGGGAGTTTCTATGGCTACACCTTC; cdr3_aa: CASSLSRAGSFYGYTF
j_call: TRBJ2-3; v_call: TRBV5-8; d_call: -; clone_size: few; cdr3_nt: TGTGCCAGCAGCTTGCGTCGGACTCCTTACACAGATACGCAGTATTTT; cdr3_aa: CASSLRRTPYTDTQYF
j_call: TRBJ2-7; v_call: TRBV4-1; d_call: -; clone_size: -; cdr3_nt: TGCGCCAGCAGCCAAGTCGAAGGGGGGCGGGCGACCTCCTACGAGCAGTACTTC; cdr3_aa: CASSQVEGGRATSYEQYF
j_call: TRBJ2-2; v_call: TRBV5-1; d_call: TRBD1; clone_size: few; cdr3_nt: TGCGCCAGCAGCTCGAACAGGGGTTCCGGGGAGCTGTTTTTT; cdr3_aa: CASSSNRGSGELFF
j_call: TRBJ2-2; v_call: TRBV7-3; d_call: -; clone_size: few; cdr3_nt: TGTGCCAGCAGCCCGTTGGGGGGCGCCTCGGGGGAGCTGTTTTTT; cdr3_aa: CASSPLGGASGELFF
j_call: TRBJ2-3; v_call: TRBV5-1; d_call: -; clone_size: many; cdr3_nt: TGCGCCAGCAGAGGTTGGGGGGGCACAGATACGCAGTATTTT; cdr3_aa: CASRGWGGTDTQYF
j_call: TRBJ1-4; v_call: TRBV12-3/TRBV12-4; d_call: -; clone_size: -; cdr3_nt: TGTGCCAGCAGCGGCGAGGGGGGGCTGGGTGAAAAACTGTTTTTT; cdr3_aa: CASSGEGGLGEKLFF
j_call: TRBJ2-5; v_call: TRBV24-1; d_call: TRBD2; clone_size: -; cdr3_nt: TGTGCCACCAGTGAGACGGGACTAGCTCAAGAGACCCAGTACTTC; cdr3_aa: CATSETGLAQETQYF
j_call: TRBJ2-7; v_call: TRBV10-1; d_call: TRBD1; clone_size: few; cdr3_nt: TGCGCCAGCAGTCCCGGGGACAGGATTTACGAGCAGTACTTC; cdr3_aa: CASSPGDRIYEQYF
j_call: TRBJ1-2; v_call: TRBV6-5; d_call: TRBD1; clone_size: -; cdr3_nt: TGTGCCAGCAGACAAACAGGGGGCGCGGGTGGCTACACCTTC; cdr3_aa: CASRQTGGAGGYTF
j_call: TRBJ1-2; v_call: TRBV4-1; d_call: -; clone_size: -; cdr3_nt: TGCGCCAGCAGCCGCCTAATAGCAGGCCCCTACTATGGCTACACCTTC; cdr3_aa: CASSRLIAGPYYGYTF
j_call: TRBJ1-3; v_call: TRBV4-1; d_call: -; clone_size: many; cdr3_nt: TGCGCCAGCAGCCAAGCGGGCTCTGGAAACACCATATATTTT; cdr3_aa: CASSQAGSGNTIYF
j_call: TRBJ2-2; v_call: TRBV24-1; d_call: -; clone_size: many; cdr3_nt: TGTGCCACCAGTGAGAGTGGGAAGGGCGCTGGGGAGCTGTTTTTT; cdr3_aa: CATSESGKGAGELFF
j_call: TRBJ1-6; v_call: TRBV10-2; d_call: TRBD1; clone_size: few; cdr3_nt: TGCGCCAGCAGTGAGGGGGACAGGGTGATATTCTCACCCCTCCACTTT; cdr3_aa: CASSEGDRVIFSPLHF
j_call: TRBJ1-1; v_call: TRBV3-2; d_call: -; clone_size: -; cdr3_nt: TGTGCCAGCAGCCAATCCCCGACAGGGATGAACACTGAAGCTTTCTTT; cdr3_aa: CASSQSPTGMNTEAFF
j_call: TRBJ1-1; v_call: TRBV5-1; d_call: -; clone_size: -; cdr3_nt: TGCGCCAGCAGCTTGGTACAACAGGCAGACACTGAAGCTTTCTTT; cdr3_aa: CASSLVQQADTEAFF
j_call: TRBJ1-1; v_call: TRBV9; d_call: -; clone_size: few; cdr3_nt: TGTGCCAGCAGCCCCCGGAGCAGAACTGAAGCTTTCTTT; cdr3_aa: CASSPRSRTEAFF
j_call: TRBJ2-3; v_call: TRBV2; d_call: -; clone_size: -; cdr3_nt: TGTGCCTGCGCAGGGGAAGGCGCAGATACGCAGTATTTT; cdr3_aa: CACAGEGADTQYF
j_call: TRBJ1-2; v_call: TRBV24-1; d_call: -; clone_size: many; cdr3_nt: TGTGCCACTCAGACCAACGGGGCCTTGGATGGCTACACCTTC; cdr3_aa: CATQTNGALDGYTF
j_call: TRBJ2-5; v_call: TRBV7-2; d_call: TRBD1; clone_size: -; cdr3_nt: TGTGCCAGCAGCTCCCCGGGGGGACAGGGTAGGGAGACCCAGTACTTC; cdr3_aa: CASSSPGGQGRETQYF